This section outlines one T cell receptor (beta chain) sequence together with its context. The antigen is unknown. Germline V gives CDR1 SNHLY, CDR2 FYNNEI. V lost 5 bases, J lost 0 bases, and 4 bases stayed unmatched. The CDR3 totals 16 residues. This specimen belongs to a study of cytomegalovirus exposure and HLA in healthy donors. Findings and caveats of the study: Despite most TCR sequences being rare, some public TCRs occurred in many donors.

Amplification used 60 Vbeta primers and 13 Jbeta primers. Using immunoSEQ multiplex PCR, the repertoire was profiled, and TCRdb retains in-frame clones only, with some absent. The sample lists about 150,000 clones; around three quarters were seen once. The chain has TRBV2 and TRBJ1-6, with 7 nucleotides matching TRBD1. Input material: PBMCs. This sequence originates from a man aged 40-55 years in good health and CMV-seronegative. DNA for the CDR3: TGTGCCAGCAGTCGGACAGGCGGCTCCTATAATTCACCCCTCCACTTT. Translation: CASSRTGGSYNSPLHF.